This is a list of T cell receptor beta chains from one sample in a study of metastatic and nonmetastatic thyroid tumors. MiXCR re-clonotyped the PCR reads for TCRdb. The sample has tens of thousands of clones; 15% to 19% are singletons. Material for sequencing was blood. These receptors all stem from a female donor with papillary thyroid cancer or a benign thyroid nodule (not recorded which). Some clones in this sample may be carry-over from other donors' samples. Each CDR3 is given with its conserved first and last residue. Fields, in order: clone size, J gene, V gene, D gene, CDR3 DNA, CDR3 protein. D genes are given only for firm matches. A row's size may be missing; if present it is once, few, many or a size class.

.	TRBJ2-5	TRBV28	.	TGTGCCAGCCTAACACCGGGACCAGGATATACCCAGTACTTC	CASLTPGPGYTQYF
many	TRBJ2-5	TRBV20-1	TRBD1	TGCAGTGCTAGATTGTCAGGGGGAAAGGGGACCCAGTACTTC	CSARLSGGKGTQYF
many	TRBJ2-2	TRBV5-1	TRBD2	TGCGCCAGCAGCTTAGCGCTAGCGGTTACCGGGGAGCTGTTTTTT	CASSLALAVTGELFF
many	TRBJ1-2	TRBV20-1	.	TGCAGTGCCGATAGACCCGATGGCTACACCTTC	CSADRPDGYTF
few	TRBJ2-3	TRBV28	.	TGTGCCAACAGTTCTTCGGTGAATGGGACGCAGTATTTT	CANSSSVNGTQYF
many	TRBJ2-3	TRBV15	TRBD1	TGTGCCACCACACAGGGGTTAGGGACAGATACGCAGTATTTT	CATTQGLGTDTQYF
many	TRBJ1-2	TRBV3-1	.	TGTGCCAGCAGCCACCAAAATCTCTATGGCTACACCTTC	CASSHQNLYGYTF
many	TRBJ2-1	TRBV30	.	TGTGCCTGGAGTTTACTCGACGGCTGGGAGCAGTTCTTC	CAWSLLDGWEQFF
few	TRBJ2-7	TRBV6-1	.	TGTGCCAGCAGTGACATCGGGCCCACGGACGAGCAGTACTTC	CASSDIGPTDEQYF
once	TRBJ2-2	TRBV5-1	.	TGCGCCAGCAGCTTAGGGGCGAACACCGGGGAGCTGTTTTTT	CASSLGANTGELFF
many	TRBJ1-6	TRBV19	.	TGTGCCAGTAGTGTCGTACAGGGTTCCAATTCACCCCTCCACTTT	CASSVVQGSNSPLHF
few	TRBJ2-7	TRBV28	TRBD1	TGTGCCAGCAGTTTATGTGGGACAGGGTACGAGCAGTACTTC	CASSLCGTGYEQYF
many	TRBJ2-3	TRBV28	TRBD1	TGTGCCGGAGGACAGGGATGGCCAGATACGCAGTATTTT	CAGGQGWPDTQYF
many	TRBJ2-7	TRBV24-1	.	TGTGCCACCAGTGAATCTGGACAGCGAACCTACGAGCAGTACTTC	CATSESGQRTYEQYF
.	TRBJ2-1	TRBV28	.	TGTGCCAGCAGCTCTGGGGGGGCCGGGGATGAGCAGTTCTTC	CASSSGGAGDEQFF
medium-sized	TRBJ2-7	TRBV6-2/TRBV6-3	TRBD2	TGTGCCAGCAGTTCTAGCGGGAGGTCGAACGAGCAGTACTTC	CASSSSGRSNEQYF
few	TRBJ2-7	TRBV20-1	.	TGCAGTTCTATACCTGACTCCGGCCACGAGCAGTACTTC	CSSIPDSGHEQYF
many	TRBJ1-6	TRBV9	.	TGTGCCAGCAGCGTAGCCCCCAACTCCTATAATTCACCCCTCCACTTT	CASSVAPNSYNSPLHF
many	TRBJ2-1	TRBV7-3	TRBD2	TGTGCCAGCAGCCCACAGGGACTAGCGGACAATGAGCAGTTCTTC	CASSPQGLADNEQFF
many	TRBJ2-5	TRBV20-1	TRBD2	TGCAGTGCTAGAGAAACTAGCGGGAGTCCCGAGACCCAGTACTTC	CSARETSGSPETQYF
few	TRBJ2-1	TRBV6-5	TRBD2	TGTGCCAGCAGTCCCGTCTCTAGCGGCAGCTCCTACAATGAGCAGTTCTTC	CASSPVSSGSSYNEQFF
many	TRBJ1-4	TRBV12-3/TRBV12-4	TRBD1	TGTGCCAGCAGTTCTTGGGACAGGGGGCCATCTAATGAAAAACTGTTTTTT	CASSSWDRGPSNEKLFF
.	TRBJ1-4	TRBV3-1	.	TGTGCCAGCTCTTATCGGGAAAAACTGTTTTTT	CASSYREKLFF
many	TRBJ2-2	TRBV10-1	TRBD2	TGCGCCAGCAGTTTAGCGGGGGGCTCCGGGGAGCTGTTTTTT	CASSLAGGSGELFF
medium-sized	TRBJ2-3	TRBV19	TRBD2	TGTGCCAGTAGTATAGCGGGGGGGCGCACAGATACGCAGTATTTT	CASSIAGGRTDTQYF
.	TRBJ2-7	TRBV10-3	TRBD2	TGTGCCATCAGTGAAGGGACTAGCGTTTCCTACGAGCAGTACTTC	CAISEGTSVSYEQYF
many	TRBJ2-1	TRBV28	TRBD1	TGTGCCAGCCAAGAAACAGGGGGTTCCTACAATGAGCAGTTCTTC	CASQETGGSYNEQFF
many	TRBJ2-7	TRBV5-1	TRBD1	TGCGCCAGCAGCTTTCAGGGACAGGGAGCCTACGAGCAGTACTTC	CASSFQGQGAYEQYF
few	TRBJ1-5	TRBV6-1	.	TGTGCCAGCAGTGAATGGGAGGCCAGGGAGGACCAGCATTTT	CASSEWEAREDQHF
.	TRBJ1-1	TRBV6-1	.	TGTGCCAGCAGACCGGGAGAAACTGAAGCTTTCTTT	CASRPGETEAFF
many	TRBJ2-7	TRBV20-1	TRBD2	TGCAGTGCTTTTACCGCTAGCGGAGCCAGCTCCTACGAGCAGTACTTC	CSAFTASGASSYEQYF
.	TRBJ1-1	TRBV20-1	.	TGCAGTGCTAGACCCGGAACCGGGACCTACTTCAACACTGAAGCTTTCTTT	CSARPGTGTYFNTEAFF
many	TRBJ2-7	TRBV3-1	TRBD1	TGTGCCAGCAGCCACGGGACAGCTCCCTCCTACGAGCAGTACTTC	CASSHGTAPSYEQYF
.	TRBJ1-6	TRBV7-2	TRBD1	TGTGCCAGCAGCTTAAGGCAGGGGGCTTCACCCCTACACTTT	CASSLRQGASPLHF
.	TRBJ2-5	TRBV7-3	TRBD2	TGTGCCAGCAGCTTATCCCGCCAGAGCGGGGAAGAGACCCAGTACTTC	CASSLSRQSGEETQYF
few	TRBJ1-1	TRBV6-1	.	TGTGCCATTAGTCGTAGGACTGAAGCTTTCTTT	CAISRRTEAFF
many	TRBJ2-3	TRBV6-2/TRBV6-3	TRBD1	TGTGCCAGCAGCTCAGCACAGGACAGGGGGGGCACAGATACGCAGTATTTT	CASSSAQDRGGTDTQYF
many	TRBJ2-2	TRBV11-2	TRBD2	TGTGCCAGCAGCCCGATAGCGGGGGGGCTGATCGGGGAGCTGTTTTTT	CASSPIAGGLIGELFF
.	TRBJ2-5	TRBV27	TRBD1	TGTGCCAGCAGTCACCTACAGGGGGAGACCCAGTACTTC	CASSHLQGETQYF
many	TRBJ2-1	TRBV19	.	TGTGCCAGCAGAGCCCCAGTGGATGAGCAGTTCTTC	CASRAPVDEQFF
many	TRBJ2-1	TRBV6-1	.	TGTGCCAGCAGCCGACAACCGGGCCTCAATGCATATGAGCAGTTCTTC	CASSRQPGLNAYEQFF
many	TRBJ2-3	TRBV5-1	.	TGCGCCAGCAGCGGGTCGCGGGGCGGCACAGATACGCAGTATTTT	CASSGSRGGTDTQYF
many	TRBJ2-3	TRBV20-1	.	TGCAGTGCTCGGCCCCTAGAGCCCACAGATACGCAGTATTTT	CSARPLEPTDTQYF
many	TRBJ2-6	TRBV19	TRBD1	TGTGCCAGTAGTACAGACAGGGCCCTCGGCTCTGGGGCCAACGTCCTGACTTTC	CASSTDRALGSGANVLTF
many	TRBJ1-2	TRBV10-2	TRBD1	TGCGCCAGCAGTGAGGGGACAGGGCTGGCTGGTAACTATGGCTACACCTTC	CASSEGTGLAGNYGYTF
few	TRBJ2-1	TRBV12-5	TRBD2	TGTGCTAGTGGCCCGGGAGGGGGGTTCAATGAGCAGTTCTTC	CASGPGGGFNEQFF
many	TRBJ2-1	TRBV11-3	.	TGTGCCAGCAGCTTAGACAGGGGGGGTTTGTGGAATGAGCAGTTCTTC	CASSLDRGGLWNEQFF
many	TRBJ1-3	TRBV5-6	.	TGTGCCAGCAGCTTTCGTCAGGGTGTTGGAAACACCATATATTTT	CASSFRQGVGNTIYF
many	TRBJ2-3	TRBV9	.	TGTGCCAGCAGCGAGGGGACCGTGGTAGTGCCGCAGTATTTT	CASSEGTVVVPQYF
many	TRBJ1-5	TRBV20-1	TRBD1	TGCAGTGCTATTCAGGGGGATCTAGCGGCTAGCAATCAGCCCCAGCATTTT	CSAIQGDLAASNQPQHF
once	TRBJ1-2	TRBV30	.	TGTGCCTGGAGTGTAAGAACAGACTATGGCTACACCTTC	CAWSVRTDYGYTF
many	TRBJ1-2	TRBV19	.	TGTGCCAGTAAAATGAACAGCGACTATGGCTACACCTTC	CASKMNSDYGYTF
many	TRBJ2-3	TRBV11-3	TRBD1	TGTGCCAGCAGCCGGACAGGGGGTGAAACAGATACGCAGTATTTT	CASSRTGGETDTQYF
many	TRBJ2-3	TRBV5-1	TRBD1	TGCGCCAGCAGCACTGACAGGGGCACAGATACGCAGTATTTT	CASSTDRGTDTQYF
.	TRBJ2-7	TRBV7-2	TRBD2	TGTGCCACGACCGGGACTAGCGGGATGCGGGCGGAGCAGTACTTC	CATTGTSGMRAEQYF